These 23 T cell receptor beta chains were all obtained from the same sample, sequenced in a study of T cell repertoires in cytomegalovirus infection. Each CDR3 protein is one row after TCRdb ran MiXCR on the reads. The sample has about 300,000 distinct CDR3 sequences; 9.6% are singletons. What was sequenced was PBMCs. Receptors were obtained from a human donor in good health (CMV status not recorded). Some clones in this sample may be carry-over from other donors' samples.

J is TRBJ2-2 and V is TRBV2; D perhaps matches TRBD2 (5 bases). The CDR3 runs 15 residues. The V end was cut by 0 bases, the J end by 5 bases, with 10 bases between. Looked up from germline, CDR1 is SNHLY and CDR2 is FYNNEI. The CDR3 coding sequence is TGTGCCAGCAGTGAAGCGCTTCCGGGAACCGGGGAGCTGTTTTTT. As protein: CASSEALPGTGELFF.

This clonotype turned up a few times. The J gene is TRBJ1-1, the V gene TRBV20-1; D unclear. V lost 3 bases and J 6 bases, leaving 8 bases between the germline ends. The germline CDR1 and CDR2 sequences are DFQATT and SNEGSKA (reference sequence). The CDR3 has 11 residues. In DNA form, the CDR3 reads TGCAGTGCTAGTTTCACTGCTGAAGCTTTCTTT. It yields the protein CSASFTAEAFF.

The sample holds many counts of this clonotype. The V call is TRBV20-1, the J call TRBJ1-6; D gene ambiguous. The germline V gene has CDR1 DFQATT and CDR2 SNEGSKA (reference sequence). V was shortened by 5 bases and J by 10 bases, with 0 bases between the two germline ends. The CDR3 has 8 amino acids. The CDR3 protein is CSASPLHF. The CDR3 DNA follows: TGCAGTGCTTCACCCCTCCACTTT.

The sample holds many counts of this clonotype. The chain couples TRBV28 to TRBJ1-6; unclear D gene. V was clipped by 3 bases and J by 10 bases, with 7 bases between them. Germline CDR1 MDHEN, CDR2 SYDVKM. CDR3 size: 12 residues. CDR3 in DNA: TGTGCCAGCAGTTTCGCAGTATCACCCCTCCACTTT. Translated, it gives CASSFAVSPLHF.

Concerning this clonotype itself: A clone one base away is much larger, so this may be a read error. The chain uses TRBV3-1 and TRBJ2-7; D unclear. This CDR3 spans 12 amino acids. Germline V gene sequence: CDR1 LGHDT, CDR2 YNNKEL (reference sequence). V was cut by 1 base and J by 2 bases, with 3 bases left in between. The CDR3 here is CASSQVPYEQYF. The CDR3 DNA follows: TGTGCCAGCAGCCAAGTCCCCTACGAGCAGTACTTC.

The gene calls are TRBV20-1 and TRBJ2-4; D is tentatively TRBD1 or TRBD2 (5 bases each). CDR3 length: 14 amino acids. Germline loops: CDR1 DFQATT, CDR2 SNEGSKA (reference sequence). Trimming took off 3 bases at V and 3 bases at J, with 12 bases between the two ends. Here the CDR3 DNA reads TGCAGTGCTAGTTTGGCAGGGAGCAAAAACATTCAGTACTTC. Its protein is CSASLAGSKNIQYF.

The sample holds many counts of this clonotype. The CDR3 bases are TGTGCCAGCAGTTTCCGGGGACAGGGGATCGAAAAACTGTTTTTT. It codes for CASSFRGQGIEKLFF. The chain combines TRBV28 with TRBJ1-4; 10 nucleotides match TRBD1. This CDR3 contains 15 residues. Germline V lookup: CDR1 MDHEN, CDR2 SYDVKM. Trimming cost V 3 bases and J 8 bases; bases outside gene matches: 6.

This clonotype has ten or more counts. V and J are TRBV7-9 and TRBJ2-1, with 10 bases identical to TRBD1. The CDR3 length is 17 residues. Germline CDR1 SEHNR, CDR2 FQNEAQ (reference sequence). V dropped 5 bases and J dropped 8; count of bases not matched to a gene: 15. The CDR3 nucleotides are TGTGCCAGCAGCACAGACATAGACAGGGGGCTTGGGGATGAGCAGTTCTTC. As protein: CASSTDIDRGLGDEQFF.

This clonotype appeared many times. The chain uses TRBV12-3 or TRBV12-4 and TRBJ2-5, with 8 bases fitting TRBD1. The J segment lost 3 bases and the V segment lost 5 bases, leaving 5 bases of the junction unmatched. CDR3 length: 14 residues. The CDR3 nucleotides read TGTGCCAGCAGTCGACTGGACAGGGAAGAGACCCAGTACTTC. Protein product: CASSRLDREETQYF.

This clonotype was seen repeatedly, ten times or more. This rearrangement joins TRBV10-3 to TRBJ1-2, with D unresolved. Trimming stripped 2 bases from V and 9 bases from J, with 13 bases between. This CDR3 comprises 13 residues. The germline gives CDR1 ENHRY, CDR2 SYGVKD. In DNA, the CDR3 is TGTGCCATCAGTGAGGGTCCGGCTAACAGCTACACCTTC. This gives the protein CAISEGPANSYTF.

Many counts were recorded for this clonotype. The chain combines TRBV28 with TRBJ2-7, with a tentative D call TRBD1 (5 bases). CDR3 length: 15 residues. With 4 bases removed from V and 0 bases from J, the gap between germline ends came to 13 bases. Germline V gene lookup returns CDR1 MDHEN and CDR2 SYDVKM. CDR3 nucleotides: TGTGCCAGCAGTTCCCCCACGACAGACTCCTACGAGCAGTACGTC. It translates to CASSSPTTDSYEQYV.

This clonotype was seen a handful of times. This CDR3 reads CASSYQGVRETQYF. The CDR3 DNA sequence: TGTGCCAGCAGCTACCAGGGGGTTCGGGAGACCCAGTACTTC. J is TRBJ2-5 and V is TRBV5-5; 7 nucleotides line up with TRBD1. V dropped 3 bases and J dropped 5; count of bases not matched to a gene: 7. Germline loops: CDR1 SGHKS, CDR2 YYEKEE (reference sequence). This CDR3 spans 14 amino acids.

This chain connects TRBV20-1 to TRBJ1-6; D call uncertain. Trimming cost V 6 bases and J 6 bases, with 21 bases left between them. This CDR3 comprises 16 residues. Germline CDR1 reads DFQATT; CDR2 reads SNEGSKA (reference sequence). DNA of the CDR3: TGCAGTGCAAAATCCGGACTCCCCTCCACTAATTCACCCCTCCACTTT. It specifies CSAKSGLPSTNSPLHF.

The V call is TRBV6-1, the J call TRBJ2-1; possibly TRBD1 for D (5 bases). CDR3 length: 15 residues. Germline V lookup: CDR1 MNHNS, CDR2 SASEGT. V was pared by 6 bases and J by 8 bases, with 20 bases between. In DNA, the CDR3 is TGTGCCAGCAGGTCTAGGACACTTCAGGGCGATGAGCAGTTCTTC. It encodes CASRSRTLQGDEQFF.

This clonotype was counted ten times or more. V gene TRBV24-1 combines with J gene TRBJ1-2; no firm D call. Germline V gene data show CDR1 as KGHDR and CDR2 as SFDVKD. This CDR3 comprises 12 residues. Trimming pared 6 bases from V and 4 bases from J, leaving 8 bases between. The CDR3 is CATSPTGYGYTF. DNA for the CDR3: TGTGCCACCAGTCCGACGGGCTATGGCTACACCTTC.

This clonotype was observed many times. J is TRBJ1-2 and V is TRBV3-1; D perhaps matches TRBD1 (6 bases). CDR3 size: 16 residues. CDR1 and CDR2 (germline): LGHDT, YNNKEL (reference sequence). The V gene lost 4 bases and the J gene lost 0 bases, with 15 bases spanning the gap. DNA of the CDR3: TGTGCCAGCAGCCTCGCGGGGGGCAATACTAACTATGGCTACACCTTC. It encodes CASSLAGGNTNYGYTF.

This clonotype occurred many times. The V and J genes are TRBV20-1 and TRBJ2-3; a possible D gene is TRBD2 (6 bases). The CDR3 loop spans 16 amino acids. CDR1 DFQATT and CDR2 SNEGSKA come from the germline V gene (reference sequence). The V end was cut by 0 bases, the J end by 4 bases, with 17 bases between. CDR3 amino acids: CSAREGLLSGADTQYF. In DNA, the CDR3 is TGCAGTGCTAGAGAGGGACTCCTCTCCGGGGCAGATACGCAGTATTTT.

This clonotype was picked up many times. CDR3 protein: CASSSSGTQLAETQYF. For the CDR3, the DNA is TGTGCCAGCAGTTCCTCCGGGACACAATTAGCGGAGACCCAGTACTTC. This chain uses TRBV28 with TRBJ2-5; D may be TRBD1 (6 bases). The CDR3 is 16 residues long. Germline V gives CDR1 MDHEN, CDR2 SYDVKM. V dropped 4 bases and J dropped 5 bases, with 20 bases sitting between them.

In its sample, this clonotype was seen many times. CDR3 loop: CSARDMRDGQPQHF. For the CDR3, the DNA is TGCAGTGCTAGAGATATGAGGGATGGTCAGCCCCAGCATTTT. The chain is built from TRBV20-1 and TRBJ1-5; no clear D gene. CDR1 and CDR2 from the germline V gene are DFQATT and SNEGSKA (reference sequence). Trimming removed 0 bases from V and 6 bases from J, with 12 bases in between. CDR3 size: 14 residues.

This clonotype has a count of ten or more. The rearrangement uses TRBV12-3 or TRBV12-4 and TRBJ1-2; no reliable D call. The germline V and J ends were trimmed by 1 base and 8 bases, with 14 bases remaining between them. The CDR3 is made up of 14 amino acids. CDR3 in DNA: TGTGCCAGCAGTTTAGAAATCACAGTAGGCGGCTACACCTTC. Translating gives CASSLEITVGGYTF.

This clonotype showed up many times. This chain joins TRBV2 and TRBJ1-2; D uncertain. Germline assignment: CDR1 SNHLY and CDR2 FYNNEI. Deletions cut 6 bases from V and 4 bases from J, with 12 bases between. The CDR3 is 13 amino acids. The DNA for the CDR3 is TGTGCCAGCAGCGCCGGGCCTCTCTATGGCTACACCTTC. Translation: CASSAGPLYGYTF.

The rearrangement joins TRBV27 to TRBJ2-6, with D possibly TRBD1 on 6 matching bases. The ends were cut back, 6 bases at V and 4 bases at J, with 19 bases in the middle. This CDR3 is 17 amino acids long. Germline V gene data show CDR1 as MNHEY and CDR2 as SMNVEV (reference sequence). CDR3 coding DNA: TGTGCCAGCAGCAGGACAGCCCAGTGGGCGGGGGCCAACGTCCTGACTTTC. Translated, it gives CASSRTAQWAGANVLTF.

This clonotype appeared many times. The chain recombines TRBV20-1 with TRBJ1-1; tentatively, D is TRBD1 (6 bases). The CDR3 covers 15 residues. V lost 7 bases and J lost 1, with 19 bases in between. The germline V gene has CDR1 DFQATT and CDR2 SNEGSKA (reference sequence). This CDR3 reads CSESRDTLGNTEAFF. Here the CDR3 DNA reads TGCAGTGAGTCCCGGGACACCCTGGGGAACACTGAAGCTTTCTTT.